This entry features one T cell receptor (beta chain) sequence. Sequencing was performed with immunoSEQ multiplex PCR; in TCRdb, only in-frame clones are kept and a portion is missing. The sample holds 65,000 to 90,000 clones, about nine tenths seen once. The CDR3 is 14 residues long. The V end was cut by 0 bases, the J end by 1 base, with 6 bases between. CDR1 and CDR2 (germline): LNHDA, SQIVND (reference sequence). These data belong to a study of T cell changes during pregnancy in multiple sclerosis. This specimen was CD4+ T cells from peripheral blood mononuclear cells, taken after pregnancy. The chain links TRBV19 to TRBJ1-1; D gene unclear. The sequence was obtained from a female donor with multiple sclerosis, enrolled in a pregnancy study. This chain's CDR3 is CASSIEPGNTEAFF. The DNA of the CDR3 is TGTGCCAGTAGTATAGAGCCGGGGAACACTGAAGCTTTCTTT.